This record looks at one T cell receptor (beta chain) sequence and its context. TCRdb's copy holds only in-frame clones and misses some; the assay was immunoSEQ multiplex PCR. This table holds over a million clones, 98% found once. This entry is derived from a study of shared clonotypes between healthy human individuals. The CDR3 is 14 amino acids. Germline V gene data show CDR1 as MNHEY and CDR2 as SVGAGI. After removal of 5 bases from V and 5 bases from J, the junction contained 7 bases not matched to a gene. The chain combines TRBV6-5 with TRBJ2-7, with 9 bases matching TRBD1. Sequencing used naive CD4+ T cells sorted from blood. Subset specified: CD45RA+ positively selected. The source is a man aged 25 to 40 in good health. In DNA form, the CDR3 reads TGTGCCAGCAGTACCGGGACAGGGACTCACGAGCAGTACTTC. The encoded protein is CASSTGTGTHEQYF.